The 15 T cell receptor beta chains in this list originate from one sample, sequenced in a study of cytomegalovirus exposure and HLA in healthy donors. PCR involved 60 Vbeta and 13 Jbeta primers. The protocol was immunoSEQ multiplex PCR, while the TCRdb copy is restricted to in-frame clones and leaves out a portion. This table holds about 150,000 clones, over 70% found once. The source material was PBMCs. The origin of the receptors is a boy between 2 and 10 years old in good health and CMV-seronegative.

This clone appeared once. The same CDR3 also results from other DNA sequences found in this sample. The gene calls are TRBV6-1 and TRBJ2-3, with D possibly matching TRBD2 (5 bases). Germline CDR1 and CDR2: MNHNS and SASEGT. The CDR3 runs 13 residues. Trimming took 9 bases from V and 2 from J, leaving 12 bases between them. This CDR3 is CASRGQITDTQYF. The CDR3 coding sequence is TGTGCCAGTAGAGGGCAGATCACAGATACGCAGTATTTT.

This chain joins TRBV5-6 and TRBJ1-2, with D possibly matching TRBD1 (5 bases). Germline V gene sequence: CDR1 SGHDT, CDR2 YYEEEE. The CDR3 sequence is 15 residues long. The V end lost 1 base, the J end lost 8 bases, and 18 bases lay between the germline ends. CDR3 sequence (DNA): TGTGCCAGCAGCTTGTGGGTAAGGGGAATGCGAGGCTACACCTTC. Translated, it gives CASSLWVRGMRGYTF.

V gene TRBV5-4 combines with J gene TRBJ2-5; 12 bases map to TRBD1. This CDR3 has 16 residues. Trimming removed 4 bases from V and 4 bases from J; junction bases left unmatched: 8. Per the germline V gene, CDR1 is SGHNT and CDR2 is YYREEE (reference sequence). CDR3 sequence reads: CASSVGQGARPETQYF. The CDR3 DNA sequence: TGTGCCAGCAGCGTGGGACAGGGGGCAAGGCCAGAGACCCAGTACTTC.

The gene calls are TRBV20-1 and TRBJ2-1; D may be TRBD2 (6 bases). This CDR3 comprises 11 residues. The germline V gene encodes CDR1 DFQATT and CDR2 SNEGSKA (reference sequence). V gave up 4 bases and J gave up 9 bases, with 10 bases separating them. The CDR3 protein is CSANWDSEQFF. The DNA for the CDR3 is TGCAGTGCTAACTGGGACTCTGAGCAGTTCTTC.

The genes are TRBV15 and TRBJ2-7; tentative D call: TRBD2 (5 bases). This CDR3 is 12 amino acids long. V lost 0 bases, J lost 7 bases, and 7 bases lay in between. CDR1 is LNHNV and CDR2 is YYDKDF in the germline V gene (reference sequence). In DNA form, the CDR3 reads TGTGCCACCAGCAGAGACGAGGGTGAGCAGTACGTC. This encodes CATSRDEGEQYV.

The chain couples TRBV4-2 to TRBJ1-1; no reliable D call. The CDR3 spans 13 residues. Germline CDR1 LGHNA, CDR2 YNFKEQ. The CDR3 here is CATAPEGNTEAFF. In nucleotides, the CDR3 is TGTGCTACCGCTCCAGAGGGGAACACTGAAGCTTTCTTT.

V usage is TRBV19 and J usage is TRBJ1-3; D is unresolved. The CDR3 totals 16 residues. V shed 4 bases and J shed 0 bases, with 13 bases lying between them. The germline CDR1 and CDR2 sequences are LNHDA and SQIVND (reference sequence). The CDR3 nucleotides are TGTGCCAGTAGTACCCTGACATCTGTCTCTGGAAACACCATATATTTT. Residues: CASSTLTSVSGNTIYF.

This clone came up once. The chain uses TRBV14 and TRBJ2-2; 8 positions agree with TRBD1. Germline trimming cut 0 bases from V and 6 bases from J; bases unmatched to any gene: 9. This CDR3 is 17 amino acids long. Germline V gene sequence: CDR1 SGHDN, CDR2 FVKESK. As DNA, the CDR3 is TGTGCCAGCAGCCAAGAGGACAGGGCTTCTCTCTCCGGGGAGCTGTTTTTT. This gives the protein CASSQEDRASLSGELFF. Full variable domain (rest looked up from reference TRBV14 and TRBJ2-2): EAGVTQFPSHSVIEKGQTVTLRCDPISGHDNLYWYRRVMGKEIKFLLHFVKESKQDESGMPNNRFLAERTGGTYSTLKVQPAELEDSGVYFCASSQEDRASLSGELFFGEGSRLTVL.

The V and J genes are TRBV9 and TRBJ1-1, with 9 nucleotides matching TRBD1. CDR1 SGDLS and CDR2 YYNGEE come from the germline V gene. The V gene end was trimmed by 4 bases and the J gene end by 0 bases; junction bases not matched to a gene: 4. This CDR3 spans 15 amino acids. Written as DNA, the CDR3 is TGTGCCAGCAGCCCAGGACAGGGGATGAACACTGAAGCTTTCTTT. It specifies CASSPGQGMNTEAFF.

The gene calls are TRBV4-3 and TRBJ2-4, with TRBD2 identical over 8 bases. Germline V gene lookup returns CDR1 LGHNA and CDR2 YSLEER. V dropped 5 bases and J dropped 0; count of bases not matched to a gene: 6. The CDR3 is 16 residues long. DNA for the CDR3: TGCGCCAGCAGCGCCAGCGGGGGTCTAGCCAAAAACATTCAGTACTTC. Translating gives CASSASGGLAKNIQYF.

This clone occurred a few times. The chain carries TRBV29-1 and TRBJ1-4, with TRBD1 identical over 8 bases. J lost 7 bases, V lost 4 bases, and 8 bases had no gene match. Germline CDR1 reads SQVTM; CDR2 reads ANQGSEA. CDR3 length equals 14 residues. The CDR3 DNA follows: TGCAGCGTTGGCCAGGGGGCTTTGGGTGAAAAACTGTTTTTT. Protein: CSVGQGALGEKLFF.

The CDR3 DNA is TGCGCCAGCAGCCAAGATACAGGAGACTATAATTCACCCCTCCACTTT. It yields the protein CASSQDTGDYNSPLHF. This sequence joins TRBV4-3 and TRBJ1-6; possible D gene TRBD1, 5 bases. This CDR3 is 16 amino acids long. In germline, CDR1 is LGHNA, CDR2 YSLEER. Trimming stripped 0 bases from V and 3 bases from J, with 9 bases between.

The table lists this clone with a count of one. The chain has TRBV6-1 and TRBJ2-5; D perhaps matches TRBD2 (5 bases). Trimming shortened V by 6 bases and J by 4 bases, and 12 bases separated the two germline ends. This CDR3 is 13 amino acids long. In germline, CDR1 is MNHNS, CDR2 SASEGT. The CDR3 nucleotides are TGTGCCAGCAGGCCGGGGTACCCAGAGACCCAGTACTTC. The encoded protein is CASRPGYPETQYF.

This clone has only a few counts. CDR3 amino acids: CASTPGGRGYGYTF. CDR3 DNA: TGTGCCAGCACCCCAGGGGGCAGGGGCTATGGCTACACCTTC. V is TRBV5-4 and J is TRBJ1-2, with 8 positions matching TRBD1. Germline trimming cut 6 bases from V and 4 bases from J; bases unmatched to any gene: 8. Germline CDR1 SGHNT, CDR2 YYREEE (reference sequence). This CDR3 comprises 14 residues.

The chain has TRBV15 and TRBJ2-7; D might be TRBD2 (5 bases). Germline CDR1 LNHNV, CDR2 YYDKDF (reference sequence). The length of the CDR3 is 13 residues. V lost 1 base to trimming and J lost 3 bases, with 7 bases between them. For the CDR3, the DNA is TGTGCCACCAGCAGAGTAGGGAGCTACGAGCAGTACGTC. Amino acids: CATSRVGSYEQYV.